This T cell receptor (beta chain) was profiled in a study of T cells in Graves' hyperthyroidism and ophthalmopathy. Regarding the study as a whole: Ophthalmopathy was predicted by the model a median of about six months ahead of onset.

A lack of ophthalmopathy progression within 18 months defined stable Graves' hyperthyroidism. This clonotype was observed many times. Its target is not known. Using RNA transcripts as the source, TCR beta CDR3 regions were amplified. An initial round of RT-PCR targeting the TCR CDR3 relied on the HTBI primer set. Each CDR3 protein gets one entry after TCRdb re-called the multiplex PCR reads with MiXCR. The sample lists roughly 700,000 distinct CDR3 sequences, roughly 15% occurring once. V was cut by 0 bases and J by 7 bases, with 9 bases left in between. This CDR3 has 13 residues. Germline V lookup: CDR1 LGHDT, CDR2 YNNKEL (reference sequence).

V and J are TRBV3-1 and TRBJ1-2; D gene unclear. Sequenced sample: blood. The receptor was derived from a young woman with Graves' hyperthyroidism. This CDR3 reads CASSQDLWGGYTF. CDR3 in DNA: TGTGCCAGCAGCCAAGATCTTTGGGGTGGCTACACCTTC.